Below are 29 T cell receptor beta chains sequenced from a single sample in a study of cytomegalovirus exposure and HLA in healthy donors. Here immunoSEQ multiplex PCR was the method, and the copy in TCRdb shows in-frame clones only, minus some. The sample shows 150,000 to 200,000 clones, about 85% of them seen only once. The sequenced sample consisted of PBMCs. All receptors derive from a man aged 25 to 40 in good health and CMV-seropositive.

Here the CDR3 reads CASSLGVGTGELFF. CDR3 coding DNA: TGTGCCAGCAGCCTGGGAGTGGGCACCGGGGAGCTGTTTTTT. The rearrangement links TRBV27 to TRBJ2-2; D perhaps matches TRBD2 (5 bases). The CDR3 loop spans 14 amino acids. CDR1 and CDR2 from the germline V gene are MNHEY and SMNVEV (reference sequence). The V gene lost 6 bases and the J gene lost 4 bases, with 12 bases spanning the gap.

The chain carries TRBV18 and TRBJ1-2; 10 positions agree with TRBD1. Germline CDR1 KGHSH, CDR2 LQKENI. J gave up 7 bases and V 4 bases, and 18 bases lay outside the gene matches. This CDR3 spans 18 amino acids. Written as DNA, the CDR3 is TGTGCCAGCTCACTATCGACCGGGACAGGGGAATCCAGGGGTGGCTACACCTTC. This encodes CASSLSTGTGESRGGYTF.

The rearrangement uses TRBV4-3 and TRBJ2-7, with 8 bases that match TRBD2. Germline values: CDR1 LGHNA, CDR2 YSLEER. The CDR3 loop spans 15 amino acids. J lost 7 bases, V lost 1 base, and 9 bases had no gene match. The CDR3 DNA sequence: TGCGCCAGCAGCCAAGTCACAGCGGGAGCCACGGAGCAGTACTTC. Protein sequence: CASSQVTAGATEQYF.

The J gene is TRBJ2-1, the V gene TRBV7-9; 10 nucleotides match TRBD1. Germline trimming cut 5 bases from V and 4 bases from J; bases unmatched to any gene: 5. This CDR3 contains 15 residues. The V gene's germline CDR1 is SEHNR and CDR2 FQNEAQ (reference sequence). The CDR3 spells CASSPRDRGYNEQFF. DNA of the CDR3: TGTGCCAGCAGCCCGCGGGACAGGGGATACAATGAGCAGTTCTTC.

The V gene is TRBV7-8, the J gene TRBJ2-7, with 9 bases fitting TRBD1. CDR3 size: 15 residues. In germline, CDR1 is SGHVS, CDR2 FQNEAQ. J was trimmed by 7 bases and V by 6 bases; bases with no gene match: 13. The CDR3 nucleotides are TGTGCCAGCAGGGGTACGGGACAGGGCCCTGAAGAGCAGTACTTC. Amino acids: CASRGTGQGPEEQYF.

The chain employs TRBV6-5 and TRBJ1-5; D call uncertain. The germline V and J ends were trimmed by 6 bases and 2 bases, with 5 bases remaining between them. The CDR3 loop spans 12 amino acids. The germline gives CDR1 MNHEY, CDR2 SVGAGI. CDR3 bases: TGTGCCAGCAGCTCGGGCAATCAGCCCCAGCATTTT. It translates to CASSSGNQPQHF.

This chain links TRBV19 with TRBJ2-1, with D possibly being TRBD1 (7 bases). Germline-derived CDR1 and CDR2 are LNHDA and SQIVND (reference sequence). This CDR3 contains 15 residues. The ends were cut back, 3 bases at V and 6 bases at J, with 15 bases in the middle. The CDR3 reads CASSIFQGGRNEQFF. In nucleotides, the CDR3 is TGTGCCAGTAGTATTTTCCAGGGGGGCCGCAATGAGCAGTTCTTC. The variable domain in full, with the rest retrieved from reference TRBV19 and TRBJ2-1, is DGGITQSPKYLFRKEGQNVTLSCEQNLNHDAMYWYRQDPGQGLRLIYYSQIVNDFQKGDIAEGYSVSREKKESFPLTVTSAQKNPTAFYLCASSIFQGGRNEQFFGPGTRLTVL.

V is TRBV29-1 and J is TRBJ1-2; no clear D. With 1 base removed from V and 6 bases from J, the gap between germline ends came to 6 bases. Germline CDR1 and CDR2: SQVTM and ANQGSEA. This CDR3 has 11 amino acids. As DNA, the CDR3 is TGCAGCGTTGAAGGACGGGATGGCTACACCTTC. Translation gives CSVEGRDGYTF.

J is TRBJ2-2 and V is TRBV5-1; TRBD1 is a possible D gene (6 bases). The CDR3 is 18 amino acids. In germline, CDR1 is SGHRS, CDR2 YFSETQ. The V gene lost 3 bases and the J gene lost 5 bases, with 23 bases spanning the gap. Written as DNA, the CDR3 is TGCGCCAGCAGCTCGAAACGACAGGTTGCCTACGAAACCGGGGAGCTGTTTTTT. Translating it yields CASSSKRQVAYETGELFF.

The chain couples TRBV6-5 to TRBJ1-1; tentatively, D is TRBD1 (6 bases). Germline assignment: CDR1 MNHEY and CDR2 SVGAGI. Trimming took 7 bases from V and 2 from J, leaving 11 bases between them. CDR3 size: 13 residues. The CDR3 nucleotides are TGTGCCAGCATCAAGACAGGAAACACTGAAGCTTTCTTT. It encodes CASIKTGNTEAFF.

This clone was counted a single time. The genes are TRBV7-2 and TRBJ2-1; 12 positions match TRBD2. Germline V gene data show CDR1 as SGHTA and CDR2 as FQGNSA. The CDR3 is 15 amino acids. The V and J ends lost 1 base and 12 bases, in that order; junction bases with no gene match: 7. CDR3: CASSLGTSGGFVQFF. The DNA of the CDR3 is TGTGCCAGCAGCTTAGGTACTAGCGGGGGGTTTGTGCAGTTCTTC. Full variable domain (missing parts from reference TRBV7-2 and TRBJ2-1): GAGVSQSPSNKVTEKGKDVELRCDPISGHTALYWYRQSLGQGLEFLIYFQGNSAPDKSGLPSDRFSAERTGGSVSTLTIQRTQQEDSAVYLCASSLGTSGGFVQFFGPGTRLTVL.

This clone has only one observation. The chain uses TRBV2 and TRBJ2-5, with D unclear. Per the germline V gene, CDR1 is SNHLY and CDR2 is FYNNEI. V was clipped by 8 bases and J by 0 bases, with 10 bases between them. The CDR3 covers 13 residues. The DNA for the CDR3 is TGTGCCAGCCGTGCAGGTTACCAAGAGACCCAGTACTTC. As protein: CASRAGYQETQYF.

The genes are TRBV10-3 and TRBJ1-1, with a weak D call TRBD1 (6 bases). CDR3 length: 13 amino acids. Germline CDR1 and CDR2: ENHRY and SYGVKD. The V gene lost 4 bases and the J gene lost 4 bases, with 10 bases spanning the gap. The CDR3 DNA sequence: TGTGCCATCAGTGGAACAGGGCCCACTGAAGCTTTCTTT. Translation gives CAISGTGPTEAFF.

The chain couples TRBV9 to TRBJ2-3; TRBD1 is a possible D gene (6 bases). V was pared by 3 bases and J by 2 bases, with 28 bases between. The CDR3 spans 20 residues. Germline CDR1 SGDLS, CDR2 YYNGEE. The CDR3 loop reads CASSAPLLAKDRWDTDTQYF. The CDR3 coding sequence is TGTGCCAGCAGCGCACCCCTTTTGGCAAAAGACAGGTGGGACACAGATACGCAGTATTTT.

The chain couples TRBV12-5 to TRBJ2-5, with D perhaps TRBD2 (6 bases). The germline CDR1 and CDR2 sequences are LGHNT and FRNRAP. Trimming stripped 2 bases from V and 2 bases from J, with 12 bases between. This CDR3 spans 15 amino acids. This CDR3 is CASGLSQRVQETQYF. In DNA, the CDR3 is TGTGCTAGTGGTTTGTCCCAGCGGGTACAAGAGACCCAGTACTTC. Full variable domain (missing parts from reference TRBV12-5 and TRBJ2-5): DARVTQTPRHKVTEMGQEVTMRCQPILGHNTVFWYRQTMMQGLELLAYFRNRAPLDDSGMPKDRFSAEMPDATLATLKIQPSEPRDSAVYFCASGLSQRVQETQYFGPGTRLLVL.

This clone was seen a few times. The V gene is TRBV5-4, the J gene TRBJ2-7, with 11 bases lining up with TRBD2. This CDR3 has 16 residues. V trimming: 4 bases; J trimming: 3 bases; junction bases outside the gene matches: 9. Per the germline V gene, CDR1 is SGHNT and CDR2 is YYREEE (reference sequence). The CDR3 sequence: CASSTKGLAEIYEQYF. CDR3 sequence (DNA): TGTGCCAGCAGCACAAAGGGACTAGCGGAGATCTACGAGCAGTACTTC.

This chain joins TRBV27 and TRBJ2-5; no clear D gene. Germline loops: CDR1 MNHEY, CDR2 SMNVEV (reference sequence). The CDR3 runs 13 residues. Trimming pared 5 bases from V and 1 base from J, leaving 8 bases between. The CDR3 DNA reads TGTGCCAGCAGTCCCAGACTCCAAGAGACCCAGTACTTC. Amino acid sequence: CASSPRLQETQYF.

The chain carries TRBV19 and TRBJ2-1; 12 nucleotides align to TRBD2. Germline loops: CDR1 LNHDA, CDR2 SQIVND (reference sequence). V was pared by 3 bases and J by 6 bases, with 3 bases of the junction left unmatched. There are 15 residues in the CDR3. DNA of the CDR3: TGTGCCAGTAGTATCCCTAGCGGGGGGGCCAATGAGCAGTTCTTC. Its translation is CASSIPSGGANEQFF. Looking up the rest from reference TRBV19 and TRBJ2-1 gives the full variable domain: DGGITQSPKYLFRKEGQNVTLSCEQNLNHDAMYWYRQDPGQGLRLIYYSQIVNDFQKGDIAEGYSVSREKKESFPLTVTSAQKNPTAFYLCASSIPSGGANEQFFGPGTRLTVL.

The genes are TRBV7-6 and TRBJ1-5, with 11 nucleotides matching TRBD1. Germline V gene lookup returns CDR1 SGHVS and CDR2 FNYEAQ. J was trimmed by 4 bases and V by 5 bases; bases with no gene match: 7. This CDR3 spans 16 amino acids. The chain's CDR3 is CASSAQDRGRNQPQHF. CDR3 sequence (DNA): TGTGCCAGCAGCGCCCAGGACAGGGGGCGGAATCAGCCCCAGCATTTT.

This clone appeared a few times. The chain uses TRBV11-3 and TRBJ2-2; D unclear. The CDR3 contains 14 residues. Trimming stripped 2 bases from V and 1 base from J, with 5 bases between. CDR1 and CDR2 (germline): SGHNT, YENEEA. The CDR3 DNA reads as TGTGCCAGCAGCTTACGAGGGAACACCGGGGAGCTGTTTTTT. Encoded protein: CASSLRGNTGELFF.

The chain carries TRBV5-6 and TRBJ2-3, with no clear D. V was cut by 0 bases and J by 1 base, with 6 bases left in between. There are 14 residues in the CDR3. CDR1 and CDR2 (germline): SGHDT, YYEEEE. Here the CDR3 DNA reads TGTGCCAGCAGCTTGGGAGGCCGCACAGATACGCAGTATTTT. Amino acid sequence: CASSLGGRTDTQYF.

With respect to this clone: Distinct nucleotide sequences in the sample also encode this CDR3. This chain connects TRBV27 to TRBJ1-3; 9 bases agree with TRBD1. Germline V CDR1 and CDR2: MNHEY, SMNVEV (reference sequence). J gave up 7 bases and V 4 bases, and 5 bases lay outside the gene matches. This CDR3 is built from 14 residues. The CDR3, as DNA: TGTGCCAGCAGTTCCACAGGGGGCGGGAACACCATATATTTT. The encoded protein is CASSSTGGGNTIYF.

V gene TRBV9 combines with J gene TRBJ2-3; TRBD2 agrees at 9 bases. This CDR3 region has 18 residues. J was trimmed by 2 bases and V by 4 bases; bases with no gene match: 14. Germline values: CDR1 SGDLS, CDR2 YYNGEE. In DNA form, the CDR3 reads TGTGCCAGCAGCCCACGCGGGGGTAGCGGGGGCGTCACAGATACGCAGTATTTT. The encoded protein is CASSPRGGSGGVTDTQYF.

This CDR3 is CASSLQLQGQSYTF. Written as DNA, the CDR3 is TGTGCCAGCAGCTTGCAACTTCAGGGTCAGAGCTACACCTTC. The J gene is TRBJ1-2, the V gene TRBV7-2, with D tentatively TRBD1 (5 bases). Germline CDR1 is SGHTA and CDR2 is FQGNSA. The V gene lost 3 bases and the J gene lost 9 bases, with 17 bases spanning the gap. The CDR3 length is 14 residues.

This clone was found a few times. The rearrangement joins TRBV5-1 to TRBJ2-5, with 8 positions matching TRBD2. Trimming took 4 bases from V and 5 from J; bases not matched to a gene: 7. Germline lookup yields CDR1 SGHRS and CDR2 YFSETQ. The CDR3 has 14 residues. CDR3 in DNA: TGCGCCAGCAGCCCGGGAGGGTTTGGGGAGACCCAGTACTTC. This codes for CASSPGGFGETQYF.

This chain joins TRBV4-3 and TRBJ1-1, with D perhaps TRBD1 (6 bases). Looked up from germline, CDR1 is LGHNA and CDR2 is YSLEER. The CDR3 consists of 17 residues. V was clipped by 0 bases and J by 3 bases, with 17 bases between them. The CDR3 bases are TGCGCCAGCAGCCAAGATCCGAGCGGGGGCTCGGACACTGAAGCTTTCTTT. Its translation: CASSQDPSGGSDTEAFF.

The chain carries TRBV7-9 and TRBJ2-7; D is uncertain. Germline V gene sequence: CDR1 SEHNR, CDR2 FQNEAQ (reference sequence). The V and J ends lost 4 bases and 1 base respectively, with 11 bases between them. CDR3 length: 14 residues. The CDR3 is CASSSTYRSYEQYF. In DNA, the CDR3 is TGTGCCAGCAGCTCTACTTACCGATCCTACGAGCAGTACTTC.

CDR3 nucleotides: TGCGCCAGCAGCCATAGCTACGAGCAGTACTTC. It translates to CASSHSYEQYF. The chain joins TRBV4-1 to TRBJ2-7, with no clear D. This CDR3 is built from 11 residues. Trimming stripped 3 bases from V and 3 bases from J, with 3 bases between. CDR1 is MGHRA, CDR2 YSYEKL, per germline.

V usage is TRBV4-3 and J usage is TRBJ2-7; 8 nucleotides align to TRBD1. Germline V CDR1 and CDR2: LGHNA, YSLEER. Losses at the gene ends were 3 bases for V and 3 bases for J; bases not matched to a gene: 7. The length of the CDR3 is 15 residues. The CDR3 bases are TGCGCCAGCAGCCAGATGGACAGGGTTGACTACGAGCAGTACTTC. Protein product: CASSQMDRVDYEQYF.